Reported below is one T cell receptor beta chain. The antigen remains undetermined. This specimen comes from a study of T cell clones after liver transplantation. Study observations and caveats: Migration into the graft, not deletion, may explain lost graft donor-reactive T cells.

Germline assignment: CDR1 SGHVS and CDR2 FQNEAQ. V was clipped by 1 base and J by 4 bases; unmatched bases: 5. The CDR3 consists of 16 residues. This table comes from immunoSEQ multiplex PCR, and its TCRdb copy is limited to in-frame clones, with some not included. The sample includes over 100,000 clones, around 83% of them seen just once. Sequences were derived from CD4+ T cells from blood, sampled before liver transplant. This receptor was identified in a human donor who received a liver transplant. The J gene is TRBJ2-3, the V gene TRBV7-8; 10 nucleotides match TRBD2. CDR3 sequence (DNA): TGTGCCAGCAGCTTAGGACTAGCGGGTTCCGCAGATACGCAGTATTTT. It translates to CASSLGLAGSADTQYF. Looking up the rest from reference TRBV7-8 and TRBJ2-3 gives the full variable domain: GAGVSQSPRYKVAKRGQDVALRCDPISGHVSLFWYQQALGQGPEFLTYFQNEAQLDKSGLPSDRFFAERPEGSVSTLKIQRTQQEDSAVYLCASSLGLAGSADTQYFGPGTRLTVL.